A selection of T cell receptor beta chains follows, all from one sample in a study of identical twins. TCRdb passed the 5' RACE reads through MiXCR, listing each CDR3 protein once. The sample gives 450,000 or so distinct CDR3 sequences, 20% to 30% of which show up once; around 3% is in the top ten. These data also formed part of another study, on T cells expressing NK-cell markers.

Sequenced material: CD4+ T cells sorted from blood. These receptors all come from a woman younger than 30 in good health. Both conserved end residues are part of each CDR3. Each record gives: J gene, V gene, D gene, clone size, CDR3 protein, CDR3 DNA. A D gene is named only where the DNA matches it firmly. Not every row has a clone size; where given, it reads once, few, many or a size class.

J gene: TRBJ1-1
V gene: TRBV6-5
D gene: -
clone size: -
CDR3 protein: CASQRGSTEAFF
CDR3 DNA: TGTGCCAGCCAAAGGGGTAGCACTGAAGCTTTCTTT

J gene: TRBJ1-6
V gene: TRBV7-6
D gene: -
clone size: few
CDR3 protein: CASSLRMRNSPLHF
CDR3 DNA: TGTGCCAGCAGCTTAAGGATGCGGAATTCACCCCTCCACTTT

J gene: TRBJ2-5
V gene: TRBV4-3
D gene: TRBD2
clone size: -
CDR3 protein: CASSRGLPAGGKETQYF
CDR3 DNA: TGCGCCAGCAGCCGTGGCCTTCCGGCGGGAGGAAAAGAGACCCAGTACTTC

J gene: TRBJ1-3
V gene: TRBV11-2
D gene: -
clone size: -
CDR3 protein: CASSGRDVGIYF
CDR3 DNA: TGTGCCAGCAGCGGACGGGACGTGGGCATATATTTT

J gene: TRBJ1-5
V gene: TRBV7-8
D gene: TRBD1
clone size: -
CDR3 protein: CASSPQGDRGLQDQPQHF
CDR3 DNA: TGTGCCAGCAGCCCCCAGGGGGACAGGGGACTACAAGATCAGCCCCAGCATTTT

J gene: TRBJ2-5
V gene: TRBV10-2
D gene: -
clone size: -
CDR3 protein: CASGVSVMGVGTQYF
CDR3 DNA: TGCGCCAGCGGGGTCTCCGTCATGGGAGTGGGGACCCAGTACTTC

J gene: TRBJ2-1
V gene: TRBV20-1
D gene: TRBD2
clone size: few
CDR3 protein: CSARRGLGNEQFF
CDR3 DNA: TGCAGTGCTCGGCGGGGGTTGGGGAATGAGCAGTTCTTC

J gene: TRBJ2-2
V gene: TRBV6-4
D gene: -
clone size: -
CDR3 protein: CASAAGATGELFF
CDR3 DNA: TGTGCCAGTGCTGCAGGGGCGACCGGGGAGCTGTTTTTT

J gene: TRBJ2-3
V gene: TRBV12-5
D gene: -
clone size: -
CDR3 protein: CASGSGLATDTQYF
CDR3 DNA: TGTGCTAGTGGTTCGGGACTCGCCACAGATACGCAGTATTTT

J gene: TRBJ1-1
V gene: TRBV6-5
D gene: TRBD1
clone size: few
CDR3 protein: CASSYAGGRSFF
CDR3 DNA: TGTGCCAGCAGTTATGCAGGGGGCAGGTCTTTCTTT

J gene: TRBJ2-1
V gene: TRBV10-3
D gene: TRBD2
clone size: -
CDR3 protein: CAISAGGLDEQFF
CDR3 DNA: TGTGCCATCAGTGCGGGGGGGCTCGATGAGCAGTTCTTC

J gene: TRBJ2-2
V gene: TRBV27
D gene: -
clone size: -
CDR3 protein: CASSLTRFAGELFF
CDR3 DNA: TGTGCCAGCAGTTTGACTAGATTCGCCGGGGAGCTGTTTTTT

J gene: TRBJ2-5
V gene: TRBV10-3
D gene: -
clone size: once
CDR3 protein: CAISDGPVTQETQYF
CDR3 DNA: TGTGCCATCAGTGATGGACCGGTTACCCAAGAGACCCAGTACTTC

J gene: TRBJ2-2
V gene: TRBV5-1
D gene: -
clone size: -
CDR3 protein: CASSSQGFATGELFF
CDR3 DNA: TGCGCCAGCAGCTCTCAGGGATTCGCCACCGGGGAGCTGTTTTTT

J gene: TRBJ1-3
V gene: TRBV20-1
D gene: -
clone size: -
CDR3 protein: CSAARGAGNTIYF
CDR3 DNA: TGCAGTGCAGCGCGGGGGGCTGGAAACACCATATATTTT

J gene: TRBJ2-1
V gene: TRBV7-9
D gene: TRBD2
clone size: few
CDR3 protein: CASSLGLAGGWNEQFF
CDR3 DNA: TGTGCCAGCAGCTTAGGACTAGCGGGAGGGTGGAATGAGCAGTTCTTC

J gene: TRBJ2-7
V gene: TRBV12-5
D gene: TRBD2
clone size: once
CDR3 protein: CASGYTSGEQYF
CDR3 DNA: TGTGCTAGTGGTTATACTAGCGGCGAGCAGTACTTC

J gene: TRBJ2-7
V gene: TRBV18
D gene: -
clone size: -
CDR3 protein: CASSPDVREQYF
CDR3 DNA: TGTGCCAGCTCACCGGACGTCAGAGAGCAGTACTTC

J gene: TRBJ2-7
V gene: TRBV5-1
D gene: -
clone size: -
CDR3 protein: CASSLRSIRGGTSYEQYF
CDR3 DNA: TGCGCCAGCAGCTTGCGCTCAATTAGAGGCGGGACCTCCTACGAGCAGTACTTC

J gene: TRBJ2-7
V gene: TRBV12-3/TRBV12-4
D gene: -
clone size: few
CDR3 protein: CASSSGTVRMYEQYF
CDR3 DNA: TGTGCCAGCAGTTCGGGTACCGTTAGAATGTACGAGCAGTACTTC

J gene: TRBJ2-1
V gene: TRBV20-1
D gene: TRBD2
clone size: many
CDR3 protein: CSARVAGRFLPTLKHSYNEQFF
CDR3 DNA: TGCAGTGCTAGGGTAGCGGGGAGGTTCCTGCCGACCCTAAAGCATTCCTACAATGAGCAGTTCTTC

J gene: TRBJ1-6
V gene: TRBV2
D gene: -
clone size: -
CDR3 protein: CASRRENSPLHF
CDR3 DNA: TGTGCCAGCAGGCGGGAGAATTCACCCCTCCACTTT

J gene: TRBJ1-2
V gene: TRBV5-6
D gene: -
clone size: -
CDR3 protein: CASSRIPHSGYTF
CDR3 DNA: TGTGCCAGCAGCCGAATACCGCACAGCGGCTACACCTTC

J gene: TRBJ1-1
V gene: TRBV29-1
D gene: -
clone size: few
CDR3 protein: CSAQGQWNTEAFF
CDR3 DNA: TGCAGCGCCCAGGGGCAGTGGAACACTGAAGCTTTCTTT

J gene: TRBJ2-1
V gene: TRBV11-3
D gene: TRBD2
clone size: -
CDR3 protein: CASSPTGLADNEQFF
CDR3 DNA: TGTGCCAGCAGCCCCACGGGACTAGCGGACAATGAGCAGTTCTTC

J gene: TRBJ2-1
V gene: TRBV3-1
D gene: TRBD2
clone size: -
CDR3 protein: CASSQGLAGGQSNEQFF
CDR3 DNA: TGTGCCAGCAGCCAAGGGCTAGCGGGAGGCCAGTCCAATGAGCAGTTCTTC

J gene: TRBJ1-1
V gene: TRBV10-1
D gene: -
clone size: once
CDR3 protein: CASSDRSGNTEAFF
CDR3 DNA: TGCGCCAGCAGTGATCGGTCAGGGAACACTGAAGCTTTCTTT

J gene: TRBJ2-1
V gene: TRBV20-1
D gene: TRBD2
clone size: many
CDR3 protein: CSASGGAGNEQFF
CDR3 DNA: TGCAGTGCTAGCGGGGGGGCCGGAAATGAGCAGTTCTTC

J gene: TRBJ2-5
V gene: TRBV12-3/TRBV12-4
D gene: TRBD2
clone size: -
CDR3 protein: CASTSWRLAEETQYF
CDR3 DNA: TGTGCCAGCACAAGTTGGAGACTAGCGGAAGAGACCCAGTACTTC

J gene: TRBJ2-5
V gene: TRBV30
D gene: -
clone size: -
CDR3 protein: CACKQETQYF
CDR3 DNA: TGTGCCTGCAAGCAAGAGACCCAGTACTTC

J gene: TRBJ1-6
V gene: TRBV2
D gene: -
clone size: few
CDR3 protein: CASSEGPSVNSPLHF
CDR3 DNA: TGTGCCAGCAGTGAAGGACCCAGCGTTAATTCACCCCTCCACTTT

J gene: TRBJ2-3
V gene: TRBV5-1
D gene: -
clone size: -
CDR3 protein: CASRSGTSSPSGQYF
CDR3 DNA: TGCGCCAGCAGATCCGGGACTTCTTCGCCCTCAGGGCAGTATTTT

J gene: TRBJ1-1
V gene: TRBV3-1
D gene: TRBD1
clone size: many
CDR3 protein: CASSQGGQGRARAFF
CDR3 DNA: TGTGCCAGCAGCCAGGGGGGACAGGGAAGGGCCAGAGCTTTCTTT

J gene: TRBJ2-1
V gene: TRBV7-9
D gene: TRBD2
clone size: -
CDR3 protein: CASSLEWASGSYEQFF
CDR3 DNA: TGTGCCAGCAGCTTAGAGTGGGCTAGCGGGAGCTATGAGCAGTTCTTC

J gene: TRBJ1-1
V gene: TRBV7-9
D gene: -
clone size: few
CDR3 protein: CASSPFDTEAFF
CDR3 DNA: TGTGCCAGCAGCCCCTTCGACACTGAAGCTTTCTTT

J gene: TRBJ2-7
V gene: TRBV15
D gene: -
clone size: -
CDR3 protein: CATSRDTRIGYEQYF
CDR3 DNA: TGTGCCACCAGCAGAGATACAAGAATCGGCTACGAGCAGTACTTC

J gene: TRBJ2-1
V gene: TRBV2
D gene: -
clone size: -
CDR3 protein: CASSHRSVLVRPDEQFF
CDR3 DNA: TGTGCCAGCAGTCATCGCTCAGTGCTCGTTCGTCCCGATGAGCAGTTCTTC

J gene: TRBJ2-1
V gene: TRBV24-1
D gene: -
clone size: few
CDR3 protein: CATSATTPGMTNEQFF
CDR3 DNA: TGTGCCACCAGTGCGACGACACCGGGTATGACGAATGAGCAGTTCTTC

J gene: TRBJ2-4
V gene: TRBV12-3/TRBV12-4
D gene: -
clone size: -
CDR3 protein: CASSLGRGYIQYF
CDR3 DNA: TGTGCCAGCAGTTTGGGCAGGGGATACATTCAGTACTTC

J gene: TRBJ2-5
V gene: TRBV20-1
D gene: -
clone size: -
CDR3 protein: CSAVDPNQETQYF
CDR3 DNA: TGCAGTGCTGTTGACCCGAACCAAGAGACCCAGTACTTC

J gene: TRBJ2-2
V gene: TRBV10-1
D gene: -
clone size: -
CDR3 protein: CASSESRGAELFF
CDR3 DNA: TGCGCCAGCAGTGAGTCGCGTGGAGCCGAGCTGTTTTTT

J gene: TRBJ2-1
V gene: TRBV5-1
D gene: TRBD2
clone size: -
CDR3 protein: CASGPLADYNEQFF
CDR3 DNA: TGCGCCAGCGGGCCTCTAGCGGACTACAATGAGCAGTTCTTC

J gene: TRBJ2-1
V gene: TRBV12-3/TRBV12-4
D gene: -
clone size: few
CDR3 protein: CASSPGKGAYNEQFF
CDR3 DNA: TGTGCCAGCAGTCCAGGGAAGGGAGCCTACAATGAGCAGTTCTTC

J gene: TRBJ1-6
V gene: TRBV12-3/TRBV12-4
D gene: TRBD1
clone size: -
CDR3 protein: CASSHRDSHNSPLHF
CDR3 DNA: TGTGCCAGCAGCCACCGGGACAGTCATAATTCACCCCTCCACTTT

J gene: TRBJ1-2
V gene: TRBV20-1
D gene: TRBD1
clone size: -
CDR3 protein: CSARWDSGYTF
CDR3 DNA: TGCAGTGCTAGGTGGGACAGTGGCTACACCTTC